The source of this TCR beta chain is a study of T cell repertoires in cytomegalovirus infection. TCRdb recomputed calls from the reads with MiXCR, one row per CDR3 protein. This sample carries approximately 910,000 distinct CDR3 sequences, roughly 30% of them seen once, and the ten largest clones take around an eighth. This clonotype was seen only a few times. Its antigen is unidentified. The CDR3 length is 12 residues. V dropped 7 bases and J dropped 3 bases, with 13 bases sitting between them. The germline V gene encodes CDR1 SQVTM and CDR2 ANQGSEA. This receptor was taken from a human donor in good health (CMV status not recorded). Some clones in this sample may be carry-over from other donors' samples. This chain links TRBV29-1 with TRBJ2-7; possibly TRBD2 for D (6 bases). This specimen was cultured CD8+ T cells from PBMCs, taken from culture after CMV antigen stimulation. CDR3 sequence: CSGGVTIYEQYF. The CDR3 coding sequence is TGCAGCGGGGGGGTTACGATCTACGAGCAGTACTTC.